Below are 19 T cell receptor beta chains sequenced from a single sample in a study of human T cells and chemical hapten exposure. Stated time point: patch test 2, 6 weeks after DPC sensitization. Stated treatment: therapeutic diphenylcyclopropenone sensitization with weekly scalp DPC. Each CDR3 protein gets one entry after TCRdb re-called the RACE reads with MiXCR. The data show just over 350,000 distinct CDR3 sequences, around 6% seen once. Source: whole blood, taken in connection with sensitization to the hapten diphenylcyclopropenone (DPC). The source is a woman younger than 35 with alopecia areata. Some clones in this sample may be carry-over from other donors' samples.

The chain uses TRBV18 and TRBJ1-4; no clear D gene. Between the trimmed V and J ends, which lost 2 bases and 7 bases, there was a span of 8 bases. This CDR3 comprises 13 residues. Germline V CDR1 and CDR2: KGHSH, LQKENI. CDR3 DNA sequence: TGTGCCAGCTCACCAGATCAGGCTGAAAAACTGTTTTTT. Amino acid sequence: CASSPDQAEKLFF.

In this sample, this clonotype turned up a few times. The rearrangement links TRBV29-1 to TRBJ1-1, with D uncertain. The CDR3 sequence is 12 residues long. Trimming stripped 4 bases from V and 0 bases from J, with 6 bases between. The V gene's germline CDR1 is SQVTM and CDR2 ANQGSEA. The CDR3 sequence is CSVARMNTEAFF. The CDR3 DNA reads TGCAGCGTTGCTCGGATGAACACTGAAGCTTTCTTT.

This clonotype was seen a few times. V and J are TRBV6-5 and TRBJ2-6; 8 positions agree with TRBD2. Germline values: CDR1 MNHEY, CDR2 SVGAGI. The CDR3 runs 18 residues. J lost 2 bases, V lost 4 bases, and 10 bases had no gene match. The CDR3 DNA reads TGTGCCAGCAGTTTTTCTGGGGGACTAGTCGCTGGGGCCAACGTCCTGACTTTC. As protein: CASSFSGGLVAGANVLTF.

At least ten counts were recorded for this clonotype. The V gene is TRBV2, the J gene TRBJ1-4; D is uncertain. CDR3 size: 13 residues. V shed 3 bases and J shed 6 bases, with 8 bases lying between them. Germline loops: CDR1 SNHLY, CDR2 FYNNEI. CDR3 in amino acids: CASSDSRHEKLFF. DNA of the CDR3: TGTGCCAGCAGTGACAGCAGACATGAAAAACTGTTTTTT.

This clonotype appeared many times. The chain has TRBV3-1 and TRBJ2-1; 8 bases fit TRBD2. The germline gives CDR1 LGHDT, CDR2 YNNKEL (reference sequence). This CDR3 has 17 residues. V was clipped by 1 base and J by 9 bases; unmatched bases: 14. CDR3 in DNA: TGTGCCAGCAGCCAAGCTGGTAGGGCGGGGGGTCAAGGTGAGCAGTTCTTC. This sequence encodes CASSQAGRAGGQGEQFF.

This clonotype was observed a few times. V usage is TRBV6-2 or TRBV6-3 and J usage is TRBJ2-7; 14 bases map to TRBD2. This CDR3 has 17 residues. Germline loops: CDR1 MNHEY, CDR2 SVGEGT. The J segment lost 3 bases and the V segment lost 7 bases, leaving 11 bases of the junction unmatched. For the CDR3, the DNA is TGTGCCAGCATATGGACTAGCGGGGGGCACGGTCTCTACGAGCAGTACTTC. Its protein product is CASIWTSGGHGLYEQYF.

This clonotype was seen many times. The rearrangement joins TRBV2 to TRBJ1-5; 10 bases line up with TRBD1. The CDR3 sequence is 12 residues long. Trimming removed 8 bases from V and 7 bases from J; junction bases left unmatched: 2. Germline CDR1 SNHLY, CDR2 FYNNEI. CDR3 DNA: TGTGCCAGCTGGGACAGGGGCCAGCCCCAGCATTTT. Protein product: CASWDRGQPQHF.

CDR3 residues: CASSLGPKGSAHEQYF. DNA of the CDR3: TGTGCCAGCAGCCTAGGACCAAAGGGGTCTGCCCACGAGCAGTACTTC. The chain employs TRBV21-1 and TRBJ2-7; TRBD1, as called in the table, went unchecked against the DNA. TRBV21-1 is flagged as a pseudogene. This CDR3 comprises 16 residues.

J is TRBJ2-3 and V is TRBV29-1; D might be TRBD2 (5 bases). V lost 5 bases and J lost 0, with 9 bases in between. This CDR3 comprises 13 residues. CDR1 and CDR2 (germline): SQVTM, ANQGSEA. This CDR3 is CSVPPGSTDTQYF. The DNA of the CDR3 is TGCAGCGTTCCCCCGGGGAGCACAGATACGCAGTATTTT.

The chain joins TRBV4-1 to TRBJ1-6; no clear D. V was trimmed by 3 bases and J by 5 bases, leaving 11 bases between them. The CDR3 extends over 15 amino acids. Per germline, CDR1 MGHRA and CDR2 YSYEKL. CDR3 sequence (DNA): TGCGCCAGCAGCCAGCTGGCCAGCGATAATTCACCCCTCCACTTT. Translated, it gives CASSQLASDNSPLHF.

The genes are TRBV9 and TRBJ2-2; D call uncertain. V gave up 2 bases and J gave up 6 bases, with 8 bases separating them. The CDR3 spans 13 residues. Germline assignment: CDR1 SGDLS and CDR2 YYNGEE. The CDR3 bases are TGTGCCAGCAGCGTTAGCATCGCCGGGGAGCTGTTTTTT. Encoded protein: CASSVSIAGELFF.

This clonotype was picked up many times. DNA for the CDR3: TGTGCCATCAGCTCCACCGGGGAGCTGTTTTTT. Its translation is CAISSTGELFF. The rearrangement uses TRBV10-3 and TRBJ2-2; no clear D gene. The CDR3 totals 11 residues. Germline values: CDR1 ENHRY, CDR2 SYGVKD. Trimming cost V 6 bases and J 4 bases, with 3 bases left between them.

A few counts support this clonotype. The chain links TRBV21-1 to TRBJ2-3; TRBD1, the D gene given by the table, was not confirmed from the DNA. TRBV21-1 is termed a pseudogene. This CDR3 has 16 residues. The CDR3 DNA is TGTGCCAGCAGCAAAGTTCCACCAGGGTACACAGATACGCAGTATTTT. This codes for CASSKVPPGYTDTQYF.

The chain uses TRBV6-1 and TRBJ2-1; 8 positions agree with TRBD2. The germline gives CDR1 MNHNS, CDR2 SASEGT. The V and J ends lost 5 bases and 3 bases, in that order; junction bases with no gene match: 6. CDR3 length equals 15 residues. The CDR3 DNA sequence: TGTGCCAGCAGTCCGGGACTAGAAAACTACAATGAGCAGTTCTTC. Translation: CASSPGLENYNEQFF.

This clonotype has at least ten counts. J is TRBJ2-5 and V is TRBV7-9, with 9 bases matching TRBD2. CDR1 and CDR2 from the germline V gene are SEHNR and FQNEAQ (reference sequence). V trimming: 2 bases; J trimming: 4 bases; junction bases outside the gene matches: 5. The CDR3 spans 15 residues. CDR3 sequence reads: CASSLQRGERETQYF. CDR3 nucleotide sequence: TGTGCCAGCAGCTTACAGCGGGGGGAAAGAGAGACCCAGTACTTC.

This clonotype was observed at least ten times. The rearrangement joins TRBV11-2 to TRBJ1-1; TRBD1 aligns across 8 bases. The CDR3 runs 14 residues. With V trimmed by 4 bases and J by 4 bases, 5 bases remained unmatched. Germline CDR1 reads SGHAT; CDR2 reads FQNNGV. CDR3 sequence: CASSSQTGGTEAFF. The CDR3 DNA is TGTGCCAGCAGCTCGCAAACAGGGGGCACTGAAGCTTTCTTT.

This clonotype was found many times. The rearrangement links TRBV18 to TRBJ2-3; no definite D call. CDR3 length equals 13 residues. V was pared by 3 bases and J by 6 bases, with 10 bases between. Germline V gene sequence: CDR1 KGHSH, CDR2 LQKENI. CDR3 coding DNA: TGTGCCAGCTCACCGCTGGACCGGGATACGCAGTATTTT. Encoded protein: CASSPLDRDTQYF.

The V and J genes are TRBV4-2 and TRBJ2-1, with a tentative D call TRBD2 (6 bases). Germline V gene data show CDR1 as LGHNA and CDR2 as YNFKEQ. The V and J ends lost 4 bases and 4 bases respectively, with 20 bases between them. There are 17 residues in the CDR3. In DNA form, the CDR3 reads TGTGCCAGCAGCCGGCGGAGCCGGGACTCCCTATACAATGAGCAGTTCTTC. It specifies CASSRRSRDSLYNEQFF.

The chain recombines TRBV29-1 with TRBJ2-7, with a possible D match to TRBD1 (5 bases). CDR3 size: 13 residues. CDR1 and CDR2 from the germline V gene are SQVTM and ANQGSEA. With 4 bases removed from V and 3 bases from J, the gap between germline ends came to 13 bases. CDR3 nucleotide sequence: TGCAGCGTTGGTCAGGGTCTTGTCTACGAGCAGTACTTC. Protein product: CSVGQGLVYEQYF.